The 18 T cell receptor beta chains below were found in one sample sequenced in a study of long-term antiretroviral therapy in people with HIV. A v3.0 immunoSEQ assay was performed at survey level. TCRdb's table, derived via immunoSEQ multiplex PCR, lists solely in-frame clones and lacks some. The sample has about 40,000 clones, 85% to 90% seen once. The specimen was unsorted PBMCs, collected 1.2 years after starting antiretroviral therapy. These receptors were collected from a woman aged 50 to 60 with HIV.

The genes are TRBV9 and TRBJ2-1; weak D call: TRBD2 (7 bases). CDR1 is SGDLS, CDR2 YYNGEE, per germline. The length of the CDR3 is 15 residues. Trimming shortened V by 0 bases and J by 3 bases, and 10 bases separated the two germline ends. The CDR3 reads CASSVEGGGYNEQFF. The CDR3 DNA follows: TGTGCCAGCAGCGTAGAGGGGGGGGGCTACAATGAGCAGTTCTTC.

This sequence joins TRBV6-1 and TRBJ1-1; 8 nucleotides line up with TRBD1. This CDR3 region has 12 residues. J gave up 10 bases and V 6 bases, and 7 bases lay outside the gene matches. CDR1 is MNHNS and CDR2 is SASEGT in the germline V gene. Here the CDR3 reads CASRMDRAVAFF. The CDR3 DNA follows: TGTGCCAGCAGGATGGACAGGGCCGTAGCTTTCTTT.

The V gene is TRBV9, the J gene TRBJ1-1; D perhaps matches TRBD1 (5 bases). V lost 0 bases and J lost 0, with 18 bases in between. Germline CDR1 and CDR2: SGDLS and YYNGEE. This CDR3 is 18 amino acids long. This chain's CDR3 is CASSVGPGGGPVNTEAFF. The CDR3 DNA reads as TGTGCCAGCAGCGTAGGCCCCGGGGGAGGCCCCGTGAACACTGAAGCTTTCTTT.

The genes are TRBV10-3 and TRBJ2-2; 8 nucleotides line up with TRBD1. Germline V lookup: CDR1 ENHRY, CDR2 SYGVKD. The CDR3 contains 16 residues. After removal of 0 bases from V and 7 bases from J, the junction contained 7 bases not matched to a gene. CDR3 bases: TGTGCCATCAGTGAGTCGCAGGGGGCGCGAAGCGGGGAGCTGTTTTTT. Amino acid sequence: CAISESQGARSGELFF.

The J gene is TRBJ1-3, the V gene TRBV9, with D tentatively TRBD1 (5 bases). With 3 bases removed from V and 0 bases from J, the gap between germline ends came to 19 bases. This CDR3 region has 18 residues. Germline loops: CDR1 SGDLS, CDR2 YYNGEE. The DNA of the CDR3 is TGTGCCAGCAGCGGAGGAAGGGGCACCATCCGCTCTGGAAACACCATATATTTT. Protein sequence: CASSGGRGTIRSGNTIYF.

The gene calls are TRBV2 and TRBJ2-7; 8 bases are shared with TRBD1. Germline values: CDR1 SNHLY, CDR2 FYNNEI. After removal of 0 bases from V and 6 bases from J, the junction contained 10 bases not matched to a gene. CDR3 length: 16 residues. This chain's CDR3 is CASSEARTGYRVEQYF. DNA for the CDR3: TGTGCCAGCAGTGAAGCGCGGACAGGGTACAGGGTCGAGCAGTACTTC. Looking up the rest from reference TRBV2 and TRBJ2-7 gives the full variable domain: EPEVTQTPSHQVTQMGQEVILRCVPISNHLYFYWYRQILGQKVEFLVSFYNNEISEKSEIFDDQFSVERPDGSNFTLKIRSTKLEDSAMYFCASSEARTGYRVEQYFGPGTRLTVT.

CDR3 amino acids: CSVGVGGGTDTQYF. CDR3 sequence (DNA): TGCAGCGTTGGAGTAGGAGGTGGCACAGATACGCAGTATTTT. The V gene is TRBV29-1, the J gene TRBJ2-3; maybe TRBD2 (5 bases). Germline V gene lookup returns CDR1 SQVTM and CDR2 ANQGSEA. This CDR3 region has 14 residues. V lost 4 bases, J lost 1 base, and 12 bases lay in between.

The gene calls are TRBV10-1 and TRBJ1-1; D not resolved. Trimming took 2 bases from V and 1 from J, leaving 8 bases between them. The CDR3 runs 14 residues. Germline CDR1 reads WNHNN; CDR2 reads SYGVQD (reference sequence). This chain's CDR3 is CASSESGENTEAFF. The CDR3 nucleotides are TGCGCCAGCAGTGAGAGTGGAGAGAACACTGAAGCTTTCTTT.

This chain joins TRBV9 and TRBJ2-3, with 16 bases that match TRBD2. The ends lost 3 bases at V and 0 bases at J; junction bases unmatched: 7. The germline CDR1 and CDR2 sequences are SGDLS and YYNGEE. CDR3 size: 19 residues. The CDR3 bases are TGTGCCAGCAGCGATCCGGGACTAGCGGGGGGGCCGAGCACAGATACGCAGTATTTT. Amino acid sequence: CASSDPGLAGGPSTDTQYF.

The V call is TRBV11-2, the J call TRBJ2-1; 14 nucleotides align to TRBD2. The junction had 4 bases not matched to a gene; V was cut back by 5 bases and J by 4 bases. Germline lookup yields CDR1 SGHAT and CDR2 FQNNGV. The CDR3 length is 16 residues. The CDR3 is CASSPRTSGGYNEQFF. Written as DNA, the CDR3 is TGTGCCAGCAGCCCGCGGACTAGCGGGGGGTACAATGAGCAGTTCTTC.

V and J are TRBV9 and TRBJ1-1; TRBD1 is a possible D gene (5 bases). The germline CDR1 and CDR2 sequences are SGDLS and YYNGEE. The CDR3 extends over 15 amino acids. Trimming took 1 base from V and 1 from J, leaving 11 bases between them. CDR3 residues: CASSVTRDQNTEAFF. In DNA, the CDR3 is TGTGCCAGCAGCGTAACTCGGGACCAGAACACTGAAGCTTTCTTT.

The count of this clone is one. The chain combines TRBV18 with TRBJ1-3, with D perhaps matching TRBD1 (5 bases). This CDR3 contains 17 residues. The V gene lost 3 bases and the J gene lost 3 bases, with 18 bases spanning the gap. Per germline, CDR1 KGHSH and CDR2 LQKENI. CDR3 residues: CASSPGTSLLDGNTIYF. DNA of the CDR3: TGTGCCAGCTCACCCGGGACGTCTCTCCTCGATGGAAACACCATATATTTT.

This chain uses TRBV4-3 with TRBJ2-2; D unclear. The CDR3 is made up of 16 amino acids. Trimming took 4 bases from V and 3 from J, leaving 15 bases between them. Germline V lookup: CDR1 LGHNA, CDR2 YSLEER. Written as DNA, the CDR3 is TGCGCCAGCAGCCGACTCCTAAACGAGCACACCGGGGAGCTGTTTTTT. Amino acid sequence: CASSRLLNEHTGELFF.

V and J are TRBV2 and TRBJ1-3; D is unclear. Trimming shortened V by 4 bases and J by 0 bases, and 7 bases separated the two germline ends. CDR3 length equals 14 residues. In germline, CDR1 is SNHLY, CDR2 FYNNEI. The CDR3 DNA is TGTGCCAGCAGTGGGGCCCTCTCTGGAAACACCATATATTTT. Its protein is CASSGALSGNTIYF. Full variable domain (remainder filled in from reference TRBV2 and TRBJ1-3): EPEVTQTPSHQVTQMGQEVILRCVPISNHLYFYWYRQILGQKVEFLVSFYNNEISEKSEIFDDQFSVERPDGSNFTLKIRSTKLEDSAMYFCASSGALSGNTIYFGEGSWLTVV.

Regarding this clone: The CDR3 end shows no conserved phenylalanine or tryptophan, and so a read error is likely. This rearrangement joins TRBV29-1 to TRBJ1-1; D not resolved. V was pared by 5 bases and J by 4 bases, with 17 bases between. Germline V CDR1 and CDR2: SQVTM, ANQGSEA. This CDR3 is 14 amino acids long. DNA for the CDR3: TGCAGCGTTTTCACCCAAGCCTGGGGCACTGAAGCTTTCCTT. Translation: CSVFTQAWGTEAFL.

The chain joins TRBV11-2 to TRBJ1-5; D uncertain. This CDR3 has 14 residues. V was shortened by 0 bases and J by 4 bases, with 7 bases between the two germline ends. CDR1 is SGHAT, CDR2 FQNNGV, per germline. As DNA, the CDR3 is TGTGCCAGCAGCTTAGAGGGGTTGAATCAGCCCCAGCATTTT. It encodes CASSLEGLNQPQHF.

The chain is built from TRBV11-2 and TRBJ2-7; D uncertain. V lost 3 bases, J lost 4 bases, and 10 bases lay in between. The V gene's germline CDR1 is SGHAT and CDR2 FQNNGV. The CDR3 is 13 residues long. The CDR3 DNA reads TGTGCCAGCAGCTTCGCGGCAGCGTACGAGCAGTACTTC. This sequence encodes CASSFAAAYEQYF.

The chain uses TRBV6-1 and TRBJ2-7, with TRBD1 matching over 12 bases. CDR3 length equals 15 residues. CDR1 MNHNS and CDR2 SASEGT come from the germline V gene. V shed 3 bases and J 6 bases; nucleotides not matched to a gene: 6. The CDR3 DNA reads TGTGCCAGCAGTGATGCGGGGACAGGGGGCTTCGAGCAGTACTTC. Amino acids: CASSDAGTGGFEQYF.